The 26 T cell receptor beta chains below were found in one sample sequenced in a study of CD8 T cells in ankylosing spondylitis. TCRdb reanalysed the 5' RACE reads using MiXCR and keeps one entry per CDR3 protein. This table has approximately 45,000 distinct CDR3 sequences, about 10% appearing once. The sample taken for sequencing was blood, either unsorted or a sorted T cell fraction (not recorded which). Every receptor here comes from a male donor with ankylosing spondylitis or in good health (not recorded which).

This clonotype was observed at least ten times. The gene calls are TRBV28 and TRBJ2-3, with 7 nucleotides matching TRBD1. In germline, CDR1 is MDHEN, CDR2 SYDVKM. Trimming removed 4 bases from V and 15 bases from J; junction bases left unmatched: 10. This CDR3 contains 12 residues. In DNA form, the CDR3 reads TGTGCCAGCAGTTCCACAGGGGCCCTCAACTATTTT. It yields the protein CASSSTGALNYF. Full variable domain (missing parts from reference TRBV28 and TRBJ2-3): DVKVTQSSRYLVKRTGEKVFLECVQDMDHENMFWYRQDPGLGLRLIYFSYDVKMKEKGDIPEGYSVSREKKERFSLILESASTNQTSMYLCASSSTGALNYFGPGTRLTVL.

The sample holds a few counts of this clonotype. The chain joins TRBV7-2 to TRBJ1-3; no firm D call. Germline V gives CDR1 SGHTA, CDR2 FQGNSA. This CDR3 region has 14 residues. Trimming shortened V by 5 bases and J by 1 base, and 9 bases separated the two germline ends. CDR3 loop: CASSPPGSGNTIYF. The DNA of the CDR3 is TGTGCCAGCAGCCCCCCGGGGTCTGGAAACACCATATATTTT.

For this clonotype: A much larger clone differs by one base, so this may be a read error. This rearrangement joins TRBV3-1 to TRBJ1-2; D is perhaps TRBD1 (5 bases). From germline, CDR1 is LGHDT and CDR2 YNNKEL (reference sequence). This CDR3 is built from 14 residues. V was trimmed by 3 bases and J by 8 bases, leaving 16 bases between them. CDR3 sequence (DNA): TGTGCCAGCAGCCACGGGGCACAAAAAGGAGGCTACACCTTC. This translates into CASSHGAQKGGYTF.

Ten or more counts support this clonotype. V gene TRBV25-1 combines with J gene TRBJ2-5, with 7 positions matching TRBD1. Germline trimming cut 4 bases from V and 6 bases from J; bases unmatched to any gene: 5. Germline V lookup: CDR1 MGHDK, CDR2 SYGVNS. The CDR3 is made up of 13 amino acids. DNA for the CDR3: TGTGCCAGCAGTGTAGAGGGGGCGAAGACCCAGTACTTC. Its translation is CASSVEGAKTQYF.

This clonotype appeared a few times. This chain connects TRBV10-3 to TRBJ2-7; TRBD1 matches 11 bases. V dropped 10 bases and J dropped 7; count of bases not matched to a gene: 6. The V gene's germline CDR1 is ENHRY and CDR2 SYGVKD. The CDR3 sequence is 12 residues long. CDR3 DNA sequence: TGTGCCACGGACAGGGGGCGCGAGGAGCAGTACTTC. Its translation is CATDRGREEQYF.

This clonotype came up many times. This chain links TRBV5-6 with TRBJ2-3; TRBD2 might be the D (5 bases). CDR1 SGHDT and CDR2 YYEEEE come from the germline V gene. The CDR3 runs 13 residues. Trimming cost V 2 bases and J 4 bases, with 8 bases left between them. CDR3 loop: CASSFSSADTQYF. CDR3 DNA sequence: TGTGCCAGCAGCTTCAGTAGCGCAGATACGCAGTATTTT.

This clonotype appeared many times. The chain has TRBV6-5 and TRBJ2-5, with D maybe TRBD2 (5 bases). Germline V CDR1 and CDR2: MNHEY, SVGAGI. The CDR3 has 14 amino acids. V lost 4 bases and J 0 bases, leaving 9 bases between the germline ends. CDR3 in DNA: TGTGCCAGCAGTTTGCGGGCGTACCAAGAGACCCAGTACTTC. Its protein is CASSLRAYQETQYF.

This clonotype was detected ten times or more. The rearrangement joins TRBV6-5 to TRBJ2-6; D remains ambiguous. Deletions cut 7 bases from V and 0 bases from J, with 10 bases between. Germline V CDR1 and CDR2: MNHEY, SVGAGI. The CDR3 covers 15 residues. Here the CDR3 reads CASTYSASGANVLTF. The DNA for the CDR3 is TGTGCCAGCACCTACTCGGCCTCTGGGGCCAACGTCCTGACTTTC.

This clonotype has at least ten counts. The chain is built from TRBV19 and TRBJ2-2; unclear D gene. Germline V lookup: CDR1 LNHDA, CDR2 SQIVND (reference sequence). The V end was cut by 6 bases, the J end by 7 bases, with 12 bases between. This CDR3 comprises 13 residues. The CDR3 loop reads CASSQTMGGELFF. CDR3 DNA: TGTGCCAGTAGCCAAACGATGGGCGGGGAGCTGTTTTTT.

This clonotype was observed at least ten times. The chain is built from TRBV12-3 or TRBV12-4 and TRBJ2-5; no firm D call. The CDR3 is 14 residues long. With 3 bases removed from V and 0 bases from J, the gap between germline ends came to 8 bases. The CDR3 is CASSFTWYQETQYF. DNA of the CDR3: TGTGCCAGCAGTTTTACGTGGTACCAAGAGACCCAGTACTTC.

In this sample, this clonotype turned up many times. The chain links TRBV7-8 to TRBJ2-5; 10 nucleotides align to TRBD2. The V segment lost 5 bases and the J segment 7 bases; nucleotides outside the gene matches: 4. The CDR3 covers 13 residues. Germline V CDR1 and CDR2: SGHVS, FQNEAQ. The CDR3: CASSTQRGGTQYF. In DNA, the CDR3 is TGTGCCAGCAGCACTCAGCGGGGGGGGACCCAGTACTTC.

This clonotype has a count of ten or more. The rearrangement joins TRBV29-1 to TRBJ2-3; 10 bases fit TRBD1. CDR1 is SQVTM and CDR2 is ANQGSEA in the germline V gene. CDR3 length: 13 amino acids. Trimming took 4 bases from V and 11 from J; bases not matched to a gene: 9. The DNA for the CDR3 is TGCAGCGTTGTCCGCGACAGGGGGCAACGGCAGTATTTT. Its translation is CSVVRDRGQRQYF.

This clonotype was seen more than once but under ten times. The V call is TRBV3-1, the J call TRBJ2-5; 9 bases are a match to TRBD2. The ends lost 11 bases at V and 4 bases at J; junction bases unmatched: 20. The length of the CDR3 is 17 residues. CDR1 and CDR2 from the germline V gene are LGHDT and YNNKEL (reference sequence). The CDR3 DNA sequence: TGTGCCTCCTGCCAAGGCGGGGGGGGGCTTGTAGGAGAGACCCAGTACTTC. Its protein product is CASCQGGGGLVGETQYF.

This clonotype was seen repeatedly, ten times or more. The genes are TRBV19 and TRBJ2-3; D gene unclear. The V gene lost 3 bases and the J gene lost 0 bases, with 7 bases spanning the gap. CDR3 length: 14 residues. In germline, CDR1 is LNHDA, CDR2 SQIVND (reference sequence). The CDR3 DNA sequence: TGTGCCAGTAGTATCGGTTACAGCACAGATACGCAGTATTTT. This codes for CASSIGYSTDTQYF. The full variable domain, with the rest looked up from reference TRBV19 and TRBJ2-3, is DGGITQSPKYLFRKEGQNVTLSCEQNLNHDAMYWYRQDPGQGLRLIYYSQIVNDFQKGDIAEGYSVSREKKESFPLTVTSAQKNPTAFYLCASSIGYSTDTQYFGPGTRLTVL.

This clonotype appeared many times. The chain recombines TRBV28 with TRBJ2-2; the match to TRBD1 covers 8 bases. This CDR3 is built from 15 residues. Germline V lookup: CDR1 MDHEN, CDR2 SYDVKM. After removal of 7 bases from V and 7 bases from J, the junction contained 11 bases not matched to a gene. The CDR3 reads CASTIGAGGIGELFF. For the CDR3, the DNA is TGTGCCAGCACCATAGGGGCAGGGGGCATCGGGGAGCTGTTTTTT.

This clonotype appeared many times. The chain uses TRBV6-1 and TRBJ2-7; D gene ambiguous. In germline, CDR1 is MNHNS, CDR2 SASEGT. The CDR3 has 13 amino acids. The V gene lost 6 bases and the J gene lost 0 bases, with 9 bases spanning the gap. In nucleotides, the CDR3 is TGTGCCAGCAGGGAGAGCCTCTCCTACGAGCAGTACTTC. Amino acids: CASRESLSYEQYF.

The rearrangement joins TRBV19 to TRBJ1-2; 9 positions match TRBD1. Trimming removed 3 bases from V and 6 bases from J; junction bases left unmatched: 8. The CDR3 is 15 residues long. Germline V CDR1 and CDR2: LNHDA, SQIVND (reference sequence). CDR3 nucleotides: TGTGCCAGTAGTATTAGCGGGACAGGGCAACATGGCTACACCTTC. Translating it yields CASSISGTGQHGYTF.

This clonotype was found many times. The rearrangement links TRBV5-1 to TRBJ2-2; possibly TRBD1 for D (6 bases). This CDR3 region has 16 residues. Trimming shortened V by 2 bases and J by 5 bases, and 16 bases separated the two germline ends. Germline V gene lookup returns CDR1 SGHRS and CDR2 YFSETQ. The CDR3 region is CASSFSPQGQTGELFF. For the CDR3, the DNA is TGCGCCAGCAGCTTTTCGCCGCAGGGACAAACCGGGGAGCTGTTTTTT.

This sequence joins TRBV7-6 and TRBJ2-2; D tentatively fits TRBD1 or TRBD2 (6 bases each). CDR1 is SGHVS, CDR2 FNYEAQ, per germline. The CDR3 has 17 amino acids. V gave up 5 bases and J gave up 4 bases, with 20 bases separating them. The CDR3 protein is CASSSLGIEGGTGELFF. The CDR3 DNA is TGTGCCAGCAGCAGCCTCGGTATAGAGGGGGGCACCGGGGAGCTGTTTTTT. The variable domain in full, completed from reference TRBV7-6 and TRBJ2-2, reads GAGVSQSPRYKVTKRGQDVALRCDPISGHVSLYWYRQALGQGPEFLTYFNYEAQQDKSGLPNDRFSAERPEGSISTLTIQRTEQRDSAMYRCASSSLGIEGGTGELFFGEGSRLTVL.

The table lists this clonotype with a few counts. CDR3 in amino acids: CATSRKGQGHGELFF. CDR3 DNA: TGTGCCACCAGCAGAAAGGGCCAGGGACACGGGGAGCTGTTTTTT. The V and J genes are TRBV15 and TRBJ2-2; possible D gene TRBD1, 6 bases. The CDR3 has 15 residues. Between the trimmed V and J ends, which lost 2 bases and 7 bases, there was a span of 14 bases. CDR1 and CDR2 from the germline V gene are LNHNV and YYDKDF (reference sequence). The entire variable domain, with the rest obtained from reference TRBV15 and TRBJ2-2, is as follows: DAMVIQNPRYQVTQFGKPVTLSCSQTLNHNVMYWYQQKSSQAPKLLFHYYDKDFNNEADTPDNFQSRRPNTSFCFLDIRSPGLGDTAMYLCATSRKGQGHGELFFGEGSRLTVL.

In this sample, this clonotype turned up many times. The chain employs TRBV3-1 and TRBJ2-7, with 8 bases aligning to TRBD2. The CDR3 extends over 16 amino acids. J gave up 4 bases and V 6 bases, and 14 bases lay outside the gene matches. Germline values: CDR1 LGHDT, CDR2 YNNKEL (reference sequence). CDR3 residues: CASSPLAGTSLYEQYF. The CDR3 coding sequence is TGTGCCAGCAGTCCTTTAGCGGGGACCTCATTGTACGAGCAGTACTTC.

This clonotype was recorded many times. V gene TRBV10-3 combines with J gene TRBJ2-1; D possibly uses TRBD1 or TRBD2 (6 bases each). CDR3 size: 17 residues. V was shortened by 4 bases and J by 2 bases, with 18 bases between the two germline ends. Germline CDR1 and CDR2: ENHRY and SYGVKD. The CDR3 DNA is TGTGCCATCAGTGTTCTCAAAGAGGGGGGACCCTACAATGAGCAGTTCTTC. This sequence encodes CAISVLKEGGPYNEQFF.

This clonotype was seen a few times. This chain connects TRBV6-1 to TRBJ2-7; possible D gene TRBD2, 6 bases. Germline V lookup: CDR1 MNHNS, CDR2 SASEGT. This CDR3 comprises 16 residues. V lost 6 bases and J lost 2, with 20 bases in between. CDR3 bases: TGTGCCAGCAGCACTGTCCGGGGTAGCGGTGCCTACGAGCAGTACTTC. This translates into CASSTVRGSGAYEQYF.

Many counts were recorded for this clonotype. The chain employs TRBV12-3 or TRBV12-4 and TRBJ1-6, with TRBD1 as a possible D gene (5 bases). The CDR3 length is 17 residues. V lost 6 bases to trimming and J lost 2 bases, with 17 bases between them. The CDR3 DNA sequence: TGTGCCAGCAGCCCAGAAGGGCGACAGCCCTATAATTCACCCCTCCACTTT. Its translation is CASSPEGRQPYNSPLHF.

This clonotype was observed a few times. The CDR3 protein is CSVEVTGQGSYEQYF. CDR3 DNA: TGCAGCGTTGAAGTGACGGGACAGGGAAGCTACGAGCAGTACTTC. The chain couples TRBV29-1 to TRBJ2-7; 9 positions agree with TRBD1. This CDR3 comprises 15 residues. After removal of 1 base from V and 3 bases from J, the junction contained 7 bases not matched to a gene. Germline loops: CDR1 SQVTM, CDR2 ANQGSEA.

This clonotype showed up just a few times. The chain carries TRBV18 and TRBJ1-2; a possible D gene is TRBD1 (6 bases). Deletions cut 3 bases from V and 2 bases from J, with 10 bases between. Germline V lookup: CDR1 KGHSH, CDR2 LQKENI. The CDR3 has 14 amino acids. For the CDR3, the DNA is TGTGCCAGCTCACCTTTGGACAGAAACTATGGCTACACCTTC. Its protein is CASSPLDRNYGYTF.